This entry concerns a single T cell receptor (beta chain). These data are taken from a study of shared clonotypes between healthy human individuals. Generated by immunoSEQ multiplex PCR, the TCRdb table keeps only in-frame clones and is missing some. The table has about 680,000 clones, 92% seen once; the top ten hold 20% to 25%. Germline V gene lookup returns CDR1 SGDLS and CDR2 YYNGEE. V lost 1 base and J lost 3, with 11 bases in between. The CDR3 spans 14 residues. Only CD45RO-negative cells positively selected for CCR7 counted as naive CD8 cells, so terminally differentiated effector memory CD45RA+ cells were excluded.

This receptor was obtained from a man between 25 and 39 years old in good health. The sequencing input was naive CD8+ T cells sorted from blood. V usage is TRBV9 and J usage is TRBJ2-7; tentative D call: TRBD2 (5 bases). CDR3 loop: CASSVRQDFYEQYF. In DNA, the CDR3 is TGTGCCAGCAGCGTAAGGCAGGACTTCTACGAGCAGTACTTC.